What follows are 9 T cell receptor beta chains derived from one specimen sequenced in a study of blood T cell repertoires in COVID-19. TCRdb's copy holds only in-frame clones and misses some; the assay was immunoSEQ multiplex PCR. The table records more than 200,000 clones, 90% to 95% of them present only once. Sequencing was carried out using PBMCs or T cells enriched from blood (not recorded which). The receptors shown here come from a woman in her late teens or twenties who had recovered from COVID-19.

J is TRBJ1-4 and V is TRBV23-1, with 9 bases identical to TRBD1. TRBV23-1 is treated as an ORF (open reading frame) with a function not yet certain. The ends lost 7 bases at V and 7 bases at J; junction bases unmatched: 31. The CDR3 covers 22 residues. The CDR3 nucleotides are TGCGCCAGCACCCCTGGTGTTTTCGGGACAGGGTGTCATAATTTGGGGAGTGAAAAACTGTTTTTT. It specifies CASTPGVFGTGCHNLGSEKLFF.

This chain links TRBV7-2 with TRBJ2-7; 9 bases agree with TRBD1. Germline-derived CDR1 and CDR2 are SGHTA and FQGNSA. Trimming took 3 bases from V and 2 from J; bases not matched to a gene: 2. The CDR3 is made up of 14 amino acids. The CDR3 DNA reads TGTGCCAGCAGCTTTGACAGGGGGACCTACGAGCAGTACTTC. Translated: CASSFDRGTYEQYF. Complete variable domain (other parts from reference TRBV7-2 and TRBJ2-7): GAGVSQSPSNKVTEKGKDVELRCDPISGHTALYWYRQSLGQGLEFLIYFQGNSAPDKSGLPSDRFSAERTGGSVSTLTIQRTQQEDSAVYLCASSFDRGTYEQYFGPGTRLTVT.

V gene TRBV19 combines with J gene TRBJ2-7; 13 nucleotides align to TRBD2. The CDR3 has 15 residues. CDR1 and CDR2 from the germline V gene are LNHDA and SQIVND (reference sequence). The V and J ends lost 5 bases and 3 bases, in that order; junction bases with no gene match: 4. The CDR3 coding sequence is TGTGCCAGTAGTCCCCGGACTAGCGGGAGCTACGAGCAGTACTTC. Its translation is CASSPRTSGSYEQYF.

This clone was detected only once. This chain joins TRBV5-5 and TRBJ2-7; 7 bases are a match to TRBD1. After removal of 4 bases from V and 4 bases from J, the junction contained 8 bases not matched to a gene. This CDR3 comprises 14 residues. Germline CDR1 is SGHKS and CDR2 is YYEKEE (reference sequence). DNA for the CDR3: TGTGCCAGCAGCCCCGGGACAGCCTATTACGAGCAGTACTTC. Protein sequence: CASSPGTAYYEQYF.

This chain links TRBV27 with TRBJ1-2, with D possibly TRBD1 on 6 matching bases. The CDR3 contains 14 residues. Germline loops: CDR1 MNHEY, CDR2 SMNVEV (reference sequence). Trimming took 2 bases from V and 8 from J, leaving 15 bases between them. In DNA form, the CDR3 reads TGTGCCAGCAGTTTAGCAGGGGCGTCGCACGGCTACACCTTC. Translated: CASSLAGASHGYTF.

This chain links TRBV5-6 with TRBJ1-2; D perhaps matches TRBD1 (5 bases). The V and J ends lost 0 bases and 0 bases respectively, with 15 bases between them. There are 17 residues in the CDR3. CDR1 is SGHDT, CDR2 YYEEEE, per germline. The CDR3 DNA is TGTGCCAGCAGCTTGGATGGGGGGTACGTTTCTAACTATGGCTACACCTTC. Its protein is CASSLDGGYVSNYGYTF.

The genes are TRBV11-3 and TRBJ2-1, with 7 bases identical to TRBD1. Unmatched junction bases numbered 4, after V lost 4 bases and J lost 4 bases. Germline CDR1 reads SGHNT; CDR2 reads YENEEA. The CDR3 covers 14 residues. Here the CDR3 DNA reads TGTGCCAGCAGCTCAAGACAGGGTTACAATGAGCAGTTCTTC. It is translated as CASSSRQGYNEQFF.

The rearrangement uses TRBV19 and TRBJ2-7; TRBD1 aligns across 8 bases. The V segment lost 5 bases and the J segment 0 bases; nucleotides outside the gene matches: 0. Germline values: CDR1 LNHDA, CDR2 SQIVND (reference sequence). The CDR3 spans 13 residues. CDR3 nucleotide sequence: TGTGCCAGTAGTGACAGGGGCTCCTACGAGCAGTACTTC. Translating gives CASSDRGSYEQYF.

The V and J genes are TRBV29-1 and TRBJ2-7; D might be TRBD2 (5 bases). This CDR3 spans 12 amino acids. V was pared by 4 bases and J by 3 bases, with 10 bases between. Germline V gives CDR1 SQVTM, CDR2 ANQGSEA. DNA of the CDR3: TGCAGCGTTGCCGAGGGCATCTACGAGCAGTACTTC. Protein product: CSVAEGIYEQYF.